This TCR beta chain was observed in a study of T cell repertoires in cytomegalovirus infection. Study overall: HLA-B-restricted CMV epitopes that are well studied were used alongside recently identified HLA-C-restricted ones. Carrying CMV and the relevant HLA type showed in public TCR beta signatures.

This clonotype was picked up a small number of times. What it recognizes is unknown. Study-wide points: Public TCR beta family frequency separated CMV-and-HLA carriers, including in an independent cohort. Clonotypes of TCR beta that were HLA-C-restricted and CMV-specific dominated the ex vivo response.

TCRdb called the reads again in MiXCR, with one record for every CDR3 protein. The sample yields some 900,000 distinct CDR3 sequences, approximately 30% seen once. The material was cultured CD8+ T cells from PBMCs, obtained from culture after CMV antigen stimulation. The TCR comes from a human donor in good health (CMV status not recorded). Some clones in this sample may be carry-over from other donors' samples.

CDR3 amino acids: CAISLAGGHNEQFF. CDR3 DNA sequence: TGTGCCATCAGTCTAGCGGGGGGCCACAATGAGCAGTTCTTC. The chain joins TRBV10-3 to TRBJ2-1; 11 bases are a match to TRBD2. J was trimmed by 5 bases and V by 5 bases; bases with no gene match: 2. This CDR3 is 14 amino acids long. Germline V CDR1 and CDR2: ENHRY, SYGVKD.